These 17 T cell receptor beta chains were sequenced from one sample in a study of blood T cell repertoires in COVID-19. Sequencing was performed with immunoSEQ multiplex PCR; in TCRdb, only in-frame clones are kept and a portion is missing. Among about 310,000 clones listed, roughly nine tenths were seen once. The sequencing sample was made of PBMCs or T cells enriched from blood (not recorded which). The receptor source for this set is a woman in her twenties or thirties who had recovered from COVID-19.

The chain joins TRBV6-6 to TRBJ1-2; D gene unclear. The CDR3 has 15 residues. Trimming cost V 2 bases and J 0 bases, with 10 bases left between them. From germline, CDR1 is MNHNY and CDR2 SVGAGI (reference sequence). CDR3 DNA: TGTGCCAGCAGTTACGCCACTGAGTCTAACTATGGCTACACCTTC. Amino acid sequence: CASSYATESNYGYTF.

V is TRBV2 and J is TRBJ2-1; D is perhaps TRBD1 (5 bases). The V gene lost 8 bases and the J gene lost 4 bases, with 15 bases spanning the gap. The CDR3 covers 14 residues. Per the germline V gene, CDR1 is SNHLY and CDR2 is FYNNEI. The CDR3 coding sequence is TGTGCCAGCGCCCTCTGGGGCTTATACAATGAGCAGTTCTTC. This codes for CASALWGLYNEQFF. Together with reference TRBV2 and TRBJ2-1, the CDR3 gives the full variable domain: EPEVTQTPSHQVTQMGQEVILRCVPISNHLYFYWYRQILGQKVEFLVSFYNNEISEKSEIFDDQFSVERPDGSNFTLKIRSTKLEDSAMYFCASALWGLYNEQFFGPGTRLTVL.

V gene TRBV2 combines with J gene TRBJ1-3, with D perhaps matching TRBD1 (5 bases). The ends were cut back, 1 base at V and 3 bases at J, with 16 bases in the middle. The CDR3 runs to 17 residues. The V gene's germline CDR1 is SNHLY and CDR2 FYNNEI. The CDR3 DNA reads TGTGCCAGCAGTGAAGGCCTATCGGGGGGGTTTGGAAACACCATATATTTT. Its translation: CASSEGLSGGFGNTIYF. Variable domain in full (rest from reference TRBV2 and TRBJ1-3): EPEVTQTPSHQVTQMGQEVILRCVPISNHLYFYWYRQILGQKVEFLVSFYNNEISEKSEIFDDQFSVERPDGSNFTLKIRSTKLEDSAMYFCASSEGLSGGFGNTIYFGEGSWLTVV.

The rearrangement joins TRBV24-1 to TRBJ2-5; 15 bases fit TRBD2. Germline loops: CDR1 KGHDR, CDR2 SFDVKD. This CDR3 spans 17 amino acids. J was trimmed by 3 bases and V by 4 bases; bases with no gene match: 5. The DNA of the CDR3 is TGTGCCACCAGTGACCCGGGACTAGCGGGAGGAAAAGAGACCCAGTACTTC. Its protein is CATSDPGLAGGKETQYF.

This clone showed up just a few times. The J gene is TRBJ2-1, the V gene TRBV5-8, with TRBD1 identical over 7 bases. With V trimmed by 5 bases and J by 4 bases, 6 bases remained unmatched. The CDR3 spans 14 residues. Germline V gene lookup returns CDR1 SGHTS and CDR2 YDEGEE. The CDR3 DNA sequence: TGTGCCAGCAGGCAGGGGGTAGAGTACAATGAGCAGTTCTTC. Translation gives CASRQGVEYNEQFF.

The V call is TRBV4-3, the J call TRBJ1-2; the match to TRBD1 covers 7 bases. Trimming at V came to 3 bases and at J to 3 bases, leaving 10 bases not matched to a gene. The CDR3 is made up of 16 amino acids. Germline V gives CDR1 LGHNA, CDR2 YSLEER. The CDR3 sequence: CASSQGFAGQHYGYTF. CDR3 bases: TGCGCCAGCAGCCAGGGTTTCGCGGGACAGCACTATGGCTACACCTTC.

This chain links TRBV19 with TRBJ1-6; D is ambiguous. V lost 3 bases and J 8 bases, leaving 17 bases between the germline ends. This CDR3 comprises 16 residues. Germline V gene lookup returns CDR1 LNHDA and CDR2 SQIVND (reference sequence). The CDR3 nucleotides read TGTGCCAGTAGTATTGGTTGGCAGGTTGACGATTCACCCCTCCACTTT. This encodes CASSIGWQVDDSPLHF.

The genes are TRBV4-1 and TRBJ2-3; 7 nucleotides agree with TRBD2. CDR1 and CDR2 from the germline V gene are MGHRA and YSYEKL. The CDR3 runs 17 residues. With 2 bases clipped from V and 5 bases from J, the junction kept 13 bases outside the gene matches. The CDR3 coding sequence is TGCGCCAGCAGCCAATTCCTGTTCGAGGCGGGAGAAGATACGCAGTATTTT. Encoded protein: CASSQFLFEAGEDTQYF.

The gene calls are TRBV4-1 and TRBJ2-7; 7 positions match TRBD2. The junction had 12 bases not matched to a gene; V was cut back by 2 bases and J by 5 bases. Germline CDR1 MGHRA, CDR2 YSYEKL. The CDR3 is 16 amino acids. CDR3 in DNA: TGCGCCAGCAGCCAATCTCCTAGCGGACTTTTCGACGAGCAGTACTTC. Its translation is CASSQSPSGLFDEQYF.

The gene calls are TRBV4-1 and TRBJ1-1, with 7 positions matching TRBD1. CDR3 length: 22 amino acids. Germline values: CDR1 MGHRA, CDR2 YSYEKL. J gave up 7 bases and V 1 base, and 30 bases lay outside the gene matches. The CDR3 region is CASSQVSASTGLTTGVKVEAFF. The CDR3 DNA reads TGCGCCAGCAGCCAAGTTTCTGCCTCCACCGGGTTGACAACAGGGGTTAAGGTTGAAGCTTTCTTT.

The chain recombines TRBV7-2 with TRBJ2-2; TRBD2 matches at 13 bases. The trim removed 4 bases at V and 4 bases at J, leaving 9 bases unmatched. This CDR3 region has 18 residues. Germline-derived CDR1 and CDR2 are SGHTA and FQGNSA. The CDR3 spells CASSSGTSGTYFTGELFF. The CDR3 DNA is TGTGCCAGCAGCTCCGGGACTAGCGGGACATACTTCACCGGGGAGCTGTTTTTT. The variable domain in full, completed from reference TRBV7-2 and TRBJ2-2, reads GAGVSQSPSNKVTEKGKDVELRCDPISGHTALYWYRQSLGQGLEFLIYFQGNSAPDKSGLPSDRFSAERTGGSVSTLTIQRTQQEDSAVYLCASSSGTSGTYFTGELFFGEGSRLTVL.

This clone was recorded once. The chain is built from TRBV11-3 and TRBJ2-1; 12 positions agree with TRBD2. Germline V gene lookup returns CDR1 SGHNT and CDR2 YENEEA. J gave up 10 bases and V 1 base, and 5 bases lay outside the gene matches. The CDR3 loop spans 15 amino acids. As DNA, the CDR3 is TGTGCCAGCAGCTTAGGGACTAGCGGGAAGGGGGAGCAGTTCTTC. This codes for CASSLGTSGKGEQFF.

The chain is built from TRBV28 and TRBJ1-1, with D tentatively TRBD1 (5 bases). The CDR3 consists of 11 residues. From germline, CDR1 is MDHEN and CDR2 SYDVKM. Trimming removed 5 bases at V and 10 bases at J, with 11 bases between. In DNA, the CDR3 is TGTGCCAGCAGTATACAGGTTGTAGCTTTCTTT. This sequence encodes CASSIQVVAFF.

The chain recombines TRBV7-9 with TRBJ1-2; D not certain. Trimming cost V 5 bases and J 5 bases, with 15 bases left between them. Germline V gene sequence: CDR1 SEHNR, CDR2 FQNEAQ (reference sequence). The CDR3 runs to 14 residues. CDR3 coding DNA: TGTGCCAGCAGCCTTTTCGATTCGGGGTATGGCTACACCTTC. Its translation: CASSLFDSGYGYTF. Variable domain in full (rest from reference TRBV7-9 and TRBJ1-2): DTGVSQNPRHKITKRGQNVTFRCDPISEHNRLYWYRQTLGQGPEFLTYFQNEAQLEKSRLLSDRFSAERPKGSFSTLEIQRTEQGDSAMYLCASSLFDSGYGYTFGSGTRLTVV.

The chain has TRBV11-3 and TRBJ2-1; 7 bases match TRBD1. Trimming cost V 2 bases and J 8 bases; bases outside gene matches: 9. Germline-derived CDR1 and CDR2 are SGHNT and YENEEA. CDR3 length equals 15 residues. The CDR3 coding sequence is TGTGCCAGCAGCTTAAACCGAGGTACAGGGGATGAGCAGTTCTTC. This codes for CASSLNRGTGDEQFF.

The chain couples TRBV4-1 to TRBJ2-5, with a possible D match to TRBD2 (6 bases). The CDR3 covers 13 residues. V gave up 1 base and J gave up 5 bases, with 8 bases separating them. Looked up from germline, CDR1 is MGHRA and CDR2 is YSYEKL. CDR3 in amino acids: CASSQVLAETQYF. CDR3 bases: TGCGCCAGCAGCCAAGTCCTAGCGGAGACCCAGTACTTC.

The chain employs TRBV7-2 and TRBJ1-5, with D possibly TRBD1 on 6 matching bases. The V gene lost 1 base and the J gene lost 7 bases, with 14 bases spanning the gap. The CDR3 extends over 15 amino acids. From germline, CDR1 is SGHTA and CDR2 FQGNSA. CDR3 sequence: CASSLVQGAGQPQHF. In DNA, the CDR3 is TGTGCCAGCAGCTTAGTACAGGGTGCTGGACAGCCCCAGCATTTT.